In its sample, the clone carrying this T cell receptor (beta chain) was seen a few times. The antigen remains undetermined. TCRdb passed the 5' RACE reads through MiXCR, listing each CDR3 protein once. The sample holds more than 400,000 distinct CDR3 sequences, around a sixth seen once. The data are from a study of T-cell memory formation after mild COVID-19. Study at large: The two donors had largely donor-specific TCR clusters.

Overall study findings and caveats: CD4+ contracting clones lay mainly in CM and EM, CD8+ ones in EMRA. Clones contracting over day 15 to 85 were CD4/CD8 balanced, with later expanders leaning CD4+. Pre-infection memory held some responding clones, suggesting pre-existing cross-reactive T cells responded.

This TCR came from an adult woman who had mild COVID-19 (a few samples of this study predate the infection). Cell type and time point are not known. The sample taken for sequencing was PBMCs or a T cell subset sorted from them (not recorded which).

This chain's CDR3 is CASSDEGRRQPQHF. The DNA of the CDR3 is TGTGCCAGCAGTGACGAAGGGAGGCGGCAGCCCCAGCATTTT. The V call is TRBV6-1, the J call TRBJ1-5, with D unresolved. The germline CDR1 and CDR2 sequences are MNHNS and SASEGT. There are 14 residues in the CDR3. With 3 bases removed from V and 7 bases from J, the gap between germline ends came to 13 bases.